This is a list of T cell receptor beta chains from one sample in a study of blood T cell repertoires in COVID-19. The protocol was immunoSEQ multiplex PCR, while the TCRdb copy is restricted to in-frame clones and leaves out a portion. The sample holds about 340,000 clones, 80% to 90% seen once. Sequences were obtained from PBMCs or T cells enriched from blood (not recorded which). These receptors were taken from a middle-aged woman with acute COVID-19. CDR3s include the opening cysteine and the closing phenylalanine or tryptophan. A D gene is named only where the DNA matches it firmly. Clone sizes are given selectively: once, few, many, or a class where the clone is expanded.

NA,NA,TRBJ2-2,TRBV11-3,TGTGCCAGCAGTTCGGAGGGGTATGGGGCCGGGGAGCTGTTTTTT,CASSSEGYGAGELFF
NA,once,TRBJ1-6,TRBV5-1,TGCGCCAGCAGCTGGGGCGGGAGGGAGGTGAATTCACCCCTCCACTTT,CASSWGGREVNSPLHF
NA,NA,TRBJ1-2,TRBV12-3/TRBV12-4,TGTGCCAGCAGTTTAACCGGTCAATATGGCTACACCTTC,CASSLTGQYGYTF
NA,NA,TRBJ2-7,TRBV7-2,TGTGCCAGCCGAGGGATTAGCTCCTACGAGCAGTACTTC,CASRGISSYEQYF
NA,NA,TRBJ1-2,TRBV4-1,TGCGCCAGCAGCCATCAGGCCAAAACAGGGTCGAAGAGTGGCTACACCTTC,CASSHQAKTGSKSGYTF
NA,NA,TRBJ1-1,TRBV9,TGTGCCAGCAGCGCCCCAGGCAGGGAGGACACTGAAGCTTTCTTT,CASSAPGREDTEAFF
TRBD1,NA,TRBJ1-1,TRBV2,TGTGCCAGCAGTTACAGGGGAGGAAAGACTGAAGCTTTCTTT,CASSYRGGKTEAFF
TRBD1,once,TRBJ1-2,TRBV3-1/TRBV3-2,TGTGCCAGCAGCCAAGATCTGGGACAGGGGCTGGCTCTCTATGGCTACACCTTC,CASSQDLGQGLALYGYTF
NA,NA,TRBJ2-4,TRBV10-3,TGTGCCATCGGTCAGGGGTCAAACATTCAGTACTTC,CAIGQGSNIQYF
NA,NA,TRBJ2-7,TRBV5-1,TGCGCCAGCAGCTTGGAGGGGTCCTACGAGCAGTACTTC,CASSLEGSYEQYF
NA,NA,TRBJ2-5,TRBV5-1,TGCGCCAGCAGCTTAGGACAGTCTTCAGAGACCCAGTACTTC,CASSLGQSSETQYF
NA,NA,TRBJ1-2,TRBV9,TGTGCCAGCAGCAGATCCCAGGGACTTGGCTACACCTTC,CASSRSQGLGYTF
NA,NA,TRBJ1-4,TRBV4-3,TGCGCCAGCAGCCAAGAAGGAGGAAGAGGTAGTGAAAAACTGTTTTTT,CASSQEGGRGSEKLFF
NA,once,TRBJ1-1,TRBV7-8,TGTGCCAGCAGTAGGGCTGACAGGAACACTGAAGCTTTCTTT,CASSRADRNTEAFF
TRBD2,NA,TRBJ2-5,TRBV6-5,TGTGCCAGCAGAGGCGGGGGGGCTTCGTGGGAGACCCAGTACTTC,CASRGGGASWETQYF
NA,NA,TRBJ2-1,TRBV6-2/TRBV6-3,TGTGCCAGCAGTTACAGAGGGGGAGGGTTCCGAATAAGCTCCTACAATGAGCAGTTCTTC,CASSYRGGGFRISSYNEQFF
NA,NA,TRBJ1-2,TRBV14,TGTGCCAGCAGCCAAGCGCCGGGGAACTATGGCTACACCTTC,CASSQAPGNYGYTF
TRBD1,NA,TRBJ2-3,TRBV5-4,TGTGCCAGCAGCTCCGCGGACAGGGGTAGCACAGATACGCAGTATTTT,CASSSADRGSTDTQYF
NA,NA,TRBJ2-7,TRBV15,TGTGCCACCAGCAGTTCCCTAGGAAAACCCTACGAGCAGTACTTC,CATSSSLGKPYEQYF
TRBD1,once,TRBJ1-2,TRBV5-5,TGTGCCAGCAGTTTCATCTTGGGACAGAACTATGGCTACACCTTC,CASSFILGQNYGYTF
TRBD1,NA,TRBJ2-7,TRBV5-5,TGTGCCAGCAGCTTGGGTTTCCGGCCACAGGGGACGACCTACGAGCAGTACTTC,CASSLGFRPQGTTYEQYF
NA,NA,TRBJ1-2,TRBV10-3,TGTGCCATCCTAGCGGGCGGAAACTATGGCTACACCTTC,CAILAGGNYGYTF
TRBD1,NA,TRBJ1-3,TRBV28,TGTGCCAGCAGTCCGCAGGGGGCTCCCCAAGCGAGGGGAAACACCATATATTTT,CASSPQGAPQARGNTIYF
NA,NA,TRBJ2-7,TRBV9,TGTGCCAGCAGCGTAGCGGGAGAAAGGGGCGAGCAGTACTTC,CASSVAGERGEQYF
TRBD2,once,TRBJ2-2,TRBV3-1/TRBV3-2,TGTGCCAGCAGCCAAGAGGGACTAGCGGGAACGACCGGGGAGCTGTTTTTT,CASSQEGLAGTTGELFF
NA,NA,TRBJ2-7,TRBV4-1,TGCGCCAGCAGCCAAGGGGAGGGGGGCCGATACGAGCAGTACTTC,CASSQGEGGRYEQYF
NA,NA,TRBJ1-4,TRBV27,TGTGCCAGCACAAGAACAGGTTATTCGATTGAAAAACTGTTTTTT,CASTRTGYSIEKLFF
NA,NA,TRBJ2-2,TRBV19,TGTGCCAGTAGTATAGACATAGGGGTACACGGCCCGAACACCGGGGAGCTGTTTTTT,CASSIDIGVHGPNTGELFF
TRBD1,NA,TRBJ1-2,TRBV14,TGTGCCAGCAGCCAAGAGAGGGGGCCCTATGGCTACACCTTC,CASSQERGPYGYTF
TRBD1,few,TRBJ1-2,TRBV2,TGTGCCAGCAGTAACAGGGGCTCTCACTATGGCTACACCTTC,CASSNRGSHYGYTF
NA,NA,TRBJ1-5,TRBV6-2/TRBV6-3,TGTGCCAGCAGTTGGGGGCGTTTCAATCAGCCCCAGCATTTT,CASSWGRFNQPQHF
NA,NA,TRBJ1-6,TRBV6-5,TGTGCCAGCCAAGAACACCGGGACACGGTCAGACCCCTCCACTTT,CASQEHRDTVRPLHF
TRBD2,NA,TRBJ2-7,TRBV6-5,TGTGCCAGCAGTTACTCGACTAGCGGGGGGACCTACGAGCAGTACTTC,CASSYSTSGGTYEQYF
TRBD1,NA,TRBJ2-7,TRBV6-5,TGTGCCAGCAGACGACAATGGGACAGCTCCTACGAGCAGTACTTC,CASRRQWDSSYEQYF
NA,NA,TRBJ1-5,TRBV7-9,TGTGCCAGCAGCTTGATGTCAGGGGACGATCAGCCCCAGCATTTT,CASSLMSGDDQPQHF
TRBD2,NA,TRBJ2-5,TRBV5-4,TGTGCCAGCAGCTCCCGACTAGCGGGAGGTGAGACCCAGTACTTC,CASSSRLAGGETQYF
NA,NA,TRBJ1-2,TRBV4-3,TGCGCCAGCAGCCAAGACGACATGGGGGCGTATGGCTACACCTTC,CASSQDDMGAYGYTF
TRBD2,NA,TRBJ2-3,TRBV9,TGTGCCAGCAGCGTAGATAGCGGGAGGGCGAAAGATACGCAGTATTTT,CASSVDSGRAKDTQYF
NA,once,TRBJ2-7,TRBV6-5,TGTGCCGCGGGGCGACCCTACGAGCAGTACTTC,CAAGRPYEQYF
NA,NA,TRBJ1-2,TRBV5-6,TGTGCCAGCAGCTTGGTTCGGGGATCCCAAGCCTATGGCTACACCTTC,CASSLVRGSQAYGYTF
TRBD1,NA,TRBJ1-2,TRBV3-1/TRBV3-2,TGTGCCAGCAGCCAAGATTGGACAGGGATTGGGTACACCTTC,CASSQDWTGIGYTF
NA,once,TRBJ1-6,TRBV3-1/TRBV3-2,TGTGCCAGCAGCCAAGATCGTCAGGGGACTTCACCCCTCCACTTT,CASSQDRQGTSPLHF